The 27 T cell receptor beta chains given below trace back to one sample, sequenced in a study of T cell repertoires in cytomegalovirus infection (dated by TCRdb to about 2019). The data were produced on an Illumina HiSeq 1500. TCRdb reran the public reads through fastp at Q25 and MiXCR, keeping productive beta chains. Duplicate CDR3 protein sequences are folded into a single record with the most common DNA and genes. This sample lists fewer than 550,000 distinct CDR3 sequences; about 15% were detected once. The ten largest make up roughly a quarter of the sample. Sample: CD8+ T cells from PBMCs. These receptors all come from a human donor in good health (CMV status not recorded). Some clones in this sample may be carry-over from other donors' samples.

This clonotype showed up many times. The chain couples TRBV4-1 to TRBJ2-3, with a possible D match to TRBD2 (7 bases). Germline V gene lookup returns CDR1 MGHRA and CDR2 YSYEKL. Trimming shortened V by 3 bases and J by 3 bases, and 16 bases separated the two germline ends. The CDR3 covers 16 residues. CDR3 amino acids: CASSHPRGGATDTQYF. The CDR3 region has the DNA TGCGCCAGCAGCCACCCTAGGGGGGGGGCGACAGATACGCAGTATTTT.

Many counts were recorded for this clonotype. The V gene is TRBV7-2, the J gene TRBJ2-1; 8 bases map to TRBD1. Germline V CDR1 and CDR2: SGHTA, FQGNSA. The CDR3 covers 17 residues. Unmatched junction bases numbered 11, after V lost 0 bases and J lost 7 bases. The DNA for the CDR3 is TGTGCCAGCAGCTTAGCCCCCCGGGGACAGGCAGAAAATGAGCAGTTCTTC. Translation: CASSLAPRGQAENEQFF.

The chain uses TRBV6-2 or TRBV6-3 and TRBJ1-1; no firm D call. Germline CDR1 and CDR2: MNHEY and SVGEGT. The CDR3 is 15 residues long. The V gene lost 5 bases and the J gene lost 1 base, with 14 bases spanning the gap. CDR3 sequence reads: CASSLVTLGNTEAFF. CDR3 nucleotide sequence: TGTGCCAGCAGTCTAGTTACGCTCGGGAACACTGAAGCTTTCTTT.

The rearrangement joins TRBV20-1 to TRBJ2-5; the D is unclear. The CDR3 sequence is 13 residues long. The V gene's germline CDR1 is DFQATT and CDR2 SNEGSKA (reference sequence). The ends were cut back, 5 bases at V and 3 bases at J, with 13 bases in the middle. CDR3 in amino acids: CSAPEEQKETQYF. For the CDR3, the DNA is TGCAGTGCTCCTGAGGAGCAGAAAGAGACCCAGTACTTC.

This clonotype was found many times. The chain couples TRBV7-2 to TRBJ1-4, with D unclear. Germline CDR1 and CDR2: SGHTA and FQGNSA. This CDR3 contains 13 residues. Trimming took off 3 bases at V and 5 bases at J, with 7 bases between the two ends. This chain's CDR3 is CASSLSWNEKLFF. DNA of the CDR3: TGTGCCAGCAGCTTGAGCTGGAATGAAAAACTGTTTTTT.

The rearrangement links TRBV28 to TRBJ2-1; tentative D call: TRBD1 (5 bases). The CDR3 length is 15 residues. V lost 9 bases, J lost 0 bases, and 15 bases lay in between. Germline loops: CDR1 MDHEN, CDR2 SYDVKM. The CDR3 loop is CASADRQFSYNEQFF. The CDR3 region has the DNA TGTGCCAGTGCCGATAGACAGTTCTCCTACAATGAGCAGTTCTTC.

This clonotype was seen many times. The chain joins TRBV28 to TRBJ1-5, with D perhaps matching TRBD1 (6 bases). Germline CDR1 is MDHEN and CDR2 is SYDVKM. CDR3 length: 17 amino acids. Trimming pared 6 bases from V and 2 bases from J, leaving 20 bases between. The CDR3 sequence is CASSYPGASRRNQPQHF. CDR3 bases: TGTGCCAGCAGCTATCCAGGGGCCAGTCGGCGCAATCAGCCCCAGCATTTT.

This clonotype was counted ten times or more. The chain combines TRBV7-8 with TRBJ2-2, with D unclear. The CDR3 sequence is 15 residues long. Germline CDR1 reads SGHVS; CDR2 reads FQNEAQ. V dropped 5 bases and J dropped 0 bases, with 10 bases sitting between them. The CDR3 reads CASSREAANTGELFF. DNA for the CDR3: TGTGCCAGCAGCAGAGAGGCAGCGAACACCGGGGAGCTGTTTTTT.

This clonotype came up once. The CDR3 bases are TGTGCCAGCAGTTTAGCAGGGCTCCGGGGAATAACTGAAGCTTTCTTT. As protein: CASSLAGLRGITEAFF. The chain has TRBV12-3 or TRBV12-4 and TRBJ1-1; no reliable D call. Between the trimmed V and J ends, which lost 0 bases and 5 bases, there was a span of 16 bases. This CDR3 is built from 16 residues.

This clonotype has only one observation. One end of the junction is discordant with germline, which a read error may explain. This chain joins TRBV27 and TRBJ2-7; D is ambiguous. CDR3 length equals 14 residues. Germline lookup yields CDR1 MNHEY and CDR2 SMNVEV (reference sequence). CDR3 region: CANSLVRSSYEQYF. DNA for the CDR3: TGTGCCAACAGTTTGGTCCGTAGCTCCTACGAGCAGTACTTC.

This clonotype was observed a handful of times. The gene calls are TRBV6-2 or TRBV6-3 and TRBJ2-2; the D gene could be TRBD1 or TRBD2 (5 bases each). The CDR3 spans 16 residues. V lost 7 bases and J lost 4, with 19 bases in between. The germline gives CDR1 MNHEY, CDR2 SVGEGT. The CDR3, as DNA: TGTGCCAGCACCGCCTTGGGACCCCGCATCACCGGGGAGCTGTTTTTT. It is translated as CASTALGPRITGELFF.

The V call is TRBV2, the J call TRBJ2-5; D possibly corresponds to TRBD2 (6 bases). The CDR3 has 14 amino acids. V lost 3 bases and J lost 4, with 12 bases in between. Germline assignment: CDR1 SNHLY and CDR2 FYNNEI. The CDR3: CASSEVGGRETQYF. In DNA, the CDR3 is TGTGCCAGCAGTGAGGTGGGAGGTCGAGAGACCCAGTACTTC.

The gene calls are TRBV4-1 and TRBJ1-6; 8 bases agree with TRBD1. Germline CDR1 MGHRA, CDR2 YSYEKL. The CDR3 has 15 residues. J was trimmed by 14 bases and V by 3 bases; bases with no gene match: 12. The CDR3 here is CASSHPGTGPSTLHF. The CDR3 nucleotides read TGCGCCAGCAGCCATCCCGGGACAGGACCCTCGACCCTCCACTTT.

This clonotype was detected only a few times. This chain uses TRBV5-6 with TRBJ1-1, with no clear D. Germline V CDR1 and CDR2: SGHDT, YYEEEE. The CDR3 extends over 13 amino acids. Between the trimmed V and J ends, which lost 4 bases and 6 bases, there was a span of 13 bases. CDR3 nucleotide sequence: TGTGCCAGCAGCCCTGGGCAGGTAGCTGAAGCTTTCTTT. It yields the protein CASSPGQVAEAFF.

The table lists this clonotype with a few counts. The CDR3 coding sequence is TGTGCCAGCAGCCATGACAGGGGGAATGAGCAGTTCTTC. Its protein is CASSHDRGNEQFF. This chain connects TRBV4-2 to TRBJ2-1; TRBD1 matches at 9 bases. This CDR3 is 13 amino acids long. Unmatched junction bases numbered 1, after V lost 3 bases and J lost 7 bases. Germline values: CDR1 LGHNA, CDR2 YNFKEQ.

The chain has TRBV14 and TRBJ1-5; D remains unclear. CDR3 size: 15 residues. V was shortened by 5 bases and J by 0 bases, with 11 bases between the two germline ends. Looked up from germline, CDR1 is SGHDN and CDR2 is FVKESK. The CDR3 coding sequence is TGTGCCAGCAGCGGGTCCCCAGATAGCAATCAGCCCCAGCATTTT. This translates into CASSGSPDSNQPQHF.

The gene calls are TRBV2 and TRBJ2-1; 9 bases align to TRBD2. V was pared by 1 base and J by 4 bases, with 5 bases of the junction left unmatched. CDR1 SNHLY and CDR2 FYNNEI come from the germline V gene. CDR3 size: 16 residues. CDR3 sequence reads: CASSEGAGGTYNEQFF. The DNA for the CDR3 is TGTGCCAGCAGTGAAGGAGCGGGGGGTACGTACAATGAGCAGTTCTTC.

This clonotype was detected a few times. DNA for the CDR3: TGTGCCAGCAGCTTTCGGCAGGGACTATACAATGAGCAGTTCTTC. It is translated as CASSFRQGLYNEQFF. The chain has TRBV11-2 and TRBJ2-1; TRBD2 matches at 7 bases. With 3 bases clipped from V and 4 bases from J, the junction kept 6 bases outside the gene matches. Germline V gene data show CDR1 as SGHAT and CDR2 as FQNNGV. The CDR3 runs to 15 residues.

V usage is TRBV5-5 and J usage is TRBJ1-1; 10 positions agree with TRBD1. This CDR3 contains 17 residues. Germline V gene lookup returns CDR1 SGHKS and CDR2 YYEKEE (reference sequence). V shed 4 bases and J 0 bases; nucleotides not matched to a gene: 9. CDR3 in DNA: TGTGCCAGCAGCGGGTCCCGGGACAGGGGTATGAACACTGAAGCTTTCTTT. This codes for CASSGSRDRGMNTEAFF.

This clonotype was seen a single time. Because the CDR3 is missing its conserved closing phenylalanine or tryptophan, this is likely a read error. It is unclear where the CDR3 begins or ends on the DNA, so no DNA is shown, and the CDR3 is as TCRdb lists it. The CDR3 here is CASSLGTGYYNEQLL. The V call is TRBV5-1, the J call TRBJ2-1; TRBD1 reflects the table's D call only, with no check against the DNA. The germline V gene has CDR1 SGHRS and CDR2 YFSETQ. From its first to its last residue, the CDR3 has 15 amino acids.

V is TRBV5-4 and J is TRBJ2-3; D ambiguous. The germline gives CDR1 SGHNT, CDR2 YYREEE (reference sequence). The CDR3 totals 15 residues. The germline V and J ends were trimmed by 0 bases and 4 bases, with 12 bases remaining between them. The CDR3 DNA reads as TGTGCCAGCAGCTTGGAATACGAGTACGCAGATACGCAGTATTTT. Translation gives CASSLEYEYADTQYF. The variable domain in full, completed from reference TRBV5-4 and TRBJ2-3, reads ETGVTQSPTHLIKTRGQQVTLRCSSQSGHNTVSWYQQALGQGPQFIFQYYREEENGRGNFPPRFSGLQFPNYSSELNVNALELDDSALYLCASSLEYEYADTQYFGPGTRLTVL.

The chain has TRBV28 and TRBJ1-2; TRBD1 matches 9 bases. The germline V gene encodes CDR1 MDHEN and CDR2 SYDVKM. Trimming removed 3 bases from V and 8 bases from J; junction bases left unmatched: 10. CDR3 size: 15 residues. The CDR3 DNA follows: TGTGCCAGCAGTTTCCAATCCCGGACAGGGGTCGGCTACACCTTC. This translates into CASSFQSRTGVGYTF.

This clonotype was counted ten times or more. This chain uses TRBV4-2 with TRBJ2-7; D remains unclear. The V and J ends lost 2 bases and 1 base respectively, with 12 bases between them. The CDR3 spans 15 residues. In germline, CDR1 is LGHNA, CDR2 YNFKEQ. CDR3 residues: CASSQYTLTSYEQYF. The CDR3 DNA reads TGTGCCAGCAGCCAATATACGCTGACGTCCTACGAGCAGTACTTC.

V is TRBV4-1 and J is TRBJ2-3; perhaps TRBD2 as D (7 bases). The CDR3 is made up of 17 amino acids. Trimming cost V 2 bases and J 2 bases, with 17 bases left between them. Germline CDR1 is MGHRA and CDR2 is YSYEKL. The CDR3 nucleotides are TGCGCCAGCAGCCAATATGAAGGGGGGGTAAACACAGATACGCAGTATTTT. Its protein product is CASSQYEGGVNTDTQYF.

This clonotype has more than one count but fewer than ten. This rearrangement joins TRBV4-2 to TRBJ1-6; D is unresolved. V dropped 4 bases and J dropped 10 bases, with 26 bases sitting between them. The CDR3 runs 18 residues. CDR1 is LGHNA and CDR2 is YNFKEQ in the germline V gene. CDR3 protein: CASSLTPGEPVFFSPLHF. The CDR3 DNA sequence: TGTGCCAGCAGCCTCACCCCAGGAGAGCCGGTCTTTTTCTCACCCCTCCACTTT.

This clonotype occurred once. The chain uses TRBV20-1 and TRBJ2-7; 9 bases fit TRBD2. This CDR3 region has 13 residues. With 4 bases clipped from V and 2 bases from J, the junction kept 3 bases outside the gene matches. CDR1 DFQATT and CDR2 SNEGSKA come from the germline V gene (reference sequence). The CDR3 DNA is TGCAGTGCTACTAGCGGGATAACCTACGAGCAGTACTTC. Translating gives CSATSGITYEQYF.

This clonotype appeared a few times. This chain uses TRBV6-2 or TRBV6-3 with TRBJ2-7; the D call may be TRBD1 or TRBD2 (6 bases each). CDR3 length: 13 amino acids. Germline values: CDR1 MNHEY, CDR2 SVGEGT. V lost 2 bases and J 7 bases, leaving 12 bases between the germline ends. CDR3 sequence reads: CASSYGGPSEQYF. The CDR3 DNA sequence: TGTGCCAGCAGTTACGGGGGGCCCAGTGAGCAGTACTTC.